A single sample is the source of the 22 T cell receptor beta chains below, sequenced in a study of blood T cell repertoires in COVID-19 (TCRdb year 2020). Libraries came from the immunoSEQ multiplex PCR assay. As stored in TCRdb, this immuneACCESS dataset retains in-frame rearrangements with V and J assigned. A fraction of the clones does not appear; measured against another copy, unresolved V genes explain less than half of the discrepancy, and the remainder lacks a known reason. The sample has about 260,000 clones on record, approximately 88% of them singletons. Roughly 10% of the sample goes to the ten largest clones. The material sequenced was peripheral blood. The receptors derive from a woman aged 70-85 years with COVID-19, enrolled during active disease.

The chain couples TRBV3-1 (or the pseudogene TRBV3-2) to TRBJ2-7; no clear D gene. Between the trimmed V and J ends, which lost 1 base and 7 bases, there was a span of 11 bases. Per the germline V gene, CDR1 is LGHDT and CDR2 is YNNKEL (reference sequence). The CDR3 spans 13 residues. The CDR3 coding sequence is TGTGCCAGCAGCCAAGCTATACCTTGGGAGCAGTACTTC. As protein: CASSQAIPWEQYF.

The V gene is TRBV6-5, the J gene TRBJ2-4; 13 bases are a match to TRBD2. Trimming at V came to 5 bases and at J to 7 bases, leaving 5 bases not matched to a gene. Germline V gene lookup returns CDR1 MNHEY and CDR2 SVGAGI. The CDR3 consists of 15 residues. CDR3 amino acids: CASSTGLAGENIQYF. CDR3 nucleotide sequence: TGTGCCAGCAGTACCGGACTAGCGGGAGAGAACATTCAGTACTTC.

The rearrangement links TRBV10-3 to TRBJ2-1; maybe TRBD2 (5 bases). Per germline, CDR1 ENHRY and CDR2 SYGVKD. V was cut by 6 bases and J by 4 bases, with 16 bases left in between. This CDR3 comprises 15 residues. The chain's CDR3 is CAISPGGSEYNEQFF. The DNA for the CDR3 is TGTGCCATCAGCCCCGGCGGTAGCGAATACAATGAGCAGTTCTTC.

The chain joins TRBV11-2 to TRBJ2-2; no definite D call. This CDR3 has 14 residues. CDR1 is SGHAT and CDR2 is FQNNGV in the germline V gene. Trimming took 2 bases from V and 7 from J, leaving 11 bases between them. Here the CDR3 reads CASSLSNAIGELFF. In DNA form, the CDR3 reads TGTGCCAGCAGCTTATCGAATGCGATCGGGGAGCTGTTTTTT.

On this clone: One junction end disagrees with the germline gene, perhaps due to a read error. Written as DNA, the CDR3 is TGTGCTAGCAGCTTAGCGGGACTAGCGGGAGGAATTGGGGAGCTGTTTTTT. This gives the protein CASSLAGLAGGIGELFF. The rearrangement links TRBV7-7 to TRBJ2-2; 15 bases are a match to TRBD2. The CDR3 length is 17 residues. The germline V gene encodes CDR1 SSHAT and CDR2 FNYEAQ (reference sequence).

This clone was observed a single time. V and J are TRBV19 and TRBJ1-5; perhaps TRBD1 as D (5 bases). CDR1 LNHDA and CDR2 SQIVND come from the germline V gene (reference sequence). This CDR3 spans 16 amino acids. With 2 bases removed from V and 8 bases from J, the gap between germline ends came to 19 bases. CDR3 sequence reads: CASSISQTASWEPQHF. The CDR3 DNA sequence: TGTGCCAGTAGTATAAGTCAGACAGCATCGTGGGAGCCCCAGCATTTT. Complete variable domain (other parts from reference TRBV19 and TRBJ1-5): DGGITQSPKYLFRKEGQNVTLSCEQNLNHDAMYWYRQDPGQGLRLIYYSQIVNDFQKGDIAEGYSVSREKKESFPLTVTSAQKNPTAFYLCASSISQTASWEPQHFGDGTRLSIL.

The gene calls are TRBV5-1 and TRBJ2-3; D perhaps matches TRBD2 (5 bases). Trimming shortened V by 5 bases and J by 4 bases, and 8 bases separated the two germline ends. The germline V gene encodes CDR1 SGHRS and CDR2 YFSETQ. The CDR3 is made up of 12 amino acids. The CDR3 spells CASRRESDTQYF. In DNA form, the CDR3 reads TGCGCCAGCAGAAGGGAGTCAGATACGCAGTATTTT. The variable domain in full, with the rest retrieved from reference TRBV5-1 and TRBJ2-3, is KAGVTQTPRYLIKTRGQQVTLSCSPISGHRSVSWYQQTPGQGLQFLFEYFSETQRNKGNFPGRFSGRQFSNSRSEMNVSTLELGDSALYLCASRRESDTQYFGPGTRLTVL.

V and J are TRBV19 and TRBJ1-5; 7 bases match TRBD1. With 5 bases clipped from V and 6 bases from J, the junction kept 16 bases outside the gene matches. CDR3 length equals 17 residues. Germline V gene lookup returns CDR1 LNHDA and CDR2 SQIVND (reference sequence). Here the CDR3 reads CASSRRRQGGSRQPQHF. The CDR3 DNA sequence: TGTGCCAGTAGTCGTAGGAGACAGGGTGGTAGTCGTCAGCCCCAGCATTTT.

V is TRBV2 and J is TRBJ1-1; maybe TRBD1 (5 bases). The ends were cut back, 7 bases at V and 0 bases at J, with 9 bases in the middle. The CDR3 is 13 amino acids. The V gene's germline CDR1 is SNHLY and CDR2 FYNNEI. CDR3 sequence (DNA): TGTGCCAGCAACCGACAGCTGAACACTGAAGCTTTCTTT. Amino acid sequence: CASNRQLNTEAFF.

In its sample, this clone was seen a few times. The CDR3 sequence: CASSLGGEPQHF. CDR3 DNA: TGTGCCAGCAGTTTAGGGGGGGAGCCCCAGCATTTT. J is TRBJ1-5 and V is TRBV12-3 or TRBV12-4; the D gene is possibly TRBD1 (5 bases). V lost 1 base to trimming and J lost 8 bases, with 6 bases between them. CDR3 length: 12 amino acids.

V is TRBV7-2 and J is TRBJ2-7, with 12 nucleotides matching TRBD2. The V and J ends lost 6 bases and 1 base, in that order; junction bases with no gene match: 7. Germline loops: CDR1 SGHTA, CDR2 FQGNSA. The CDR3 length is 16 residues. The CDR3 region is CASRTTSGRLSYEQYF. CDR3 bases: TGTGCCAGCAGGACGACTAGCGGGAGACTATCCTACGAGCAGTACTTC.

The chain joins TRBV6-5 to TRBJ1-2; 7 bases agree with TRBD1. The CDR3 totals 13 residues. V lost 5 bases, J lost 4 bases, and 4 bases stayed unmatched. CDR1 MNHEY and CDR2 SVGAGI come from the germline V gene. CDR3 loop: CASSRDRAYGYTF. As DNA, the CDR3 is TGTGCCAGCAGTCGTGACAGGGCCTATGGCTACACCTTC.

The chain employs TRBV28 and TRBJ2-1, with 13 bases lining up with TRBD2. V lost 5 bases to trimming and J lost 7 bases; unmatched junction nucleotides: 8. CDR3 size: 16 residues. Germline CDR1 reads MDHEN; CDR2 reads SYDVKM. This chain's CDR3 is CASSGTSGRAGNEQFF. The CDR3 nucleotides read TGTGCCAGCAGTGGAACTAGCGGGAGGGCCGGAAATGAGCAGTTCTTC.

This clone was detected once. J is TRBJ2-1 and V is TRBV10-3, with 15 bases fitting TRBD2. With 6 bases clipped from V and 7 bases from J, the junction kept 7 bases outside the gene matches. The CDR3 is 16 amino acids. The germline V gene has CDR1 ENHRY and CDR2 SYGVKD. For the CDR3, the DNA is TGTGCCATCAGGGGGACTAGCGGGAGGTTGGCGAATGAGCAGTTCTTC. Translated: CAIRGTSGRLANEQFF.

Here the CDR3 reads CASSITSGRAYNEQFF. The DNA for the CDR3 is TGTGCCAGCAGCATTACTAGCGGGAGGGCCTACAATGAGCAGTTCTTC. The chain combines TRBV7-9 with TRBJ2-1; 13 positions match TRBD2. Trimming cost V 5 bases and J 2 bases; bases outside gene matches: 3. CDR3 length equals 16 residues. CDR1 is SEHNR, CDR2 FQNEAQ, per germline (reference sequence). Full variable domain (remainder filled in from reference TRBV7-9 and TRBJ2-1): DTGVSQNPRHKITKRGQNVTFRCDPISEHNRLYWYRQTLGQGPEFLTYFQNEAQLEKSRLLSDRFSAERPKGSFSTLEIQRTEQGDSAMYLCASSITSGRAYNEQFFGPGTRLTVL.

This chain uses TRBV3-1 (or the pseudogene TRBV3-2) with TRBJ2-2, with TRBD1 matching 7 bases. The CDR3 spans 18 residues. Unmatched junction bases numbered 8, after V lost 1 base and J lost 0 bases. Germline CDR1 LGHDT, CDR2 YNNKEL (reference sequence). CDR3 in amino acids: CASSQVRWDRSNTGELFF. The CDR3, as DNA: TGTGCCAGCAGCCAAGTGAGGTGGGACAGATCGAACACCGGGGAGCTGTTTTTT.

This chain connects TRBV7-3 to TRBJ2-1; D gene unclear. Trimming removed 3 bases at V and 3 bases at J, with 6 bases between. CDR1 is SGHTA, CDR2 FQGTGA, per germline. This CDR3 has 13 amino acids. The CDR3 reads CASSFDSYNEQFF. CDR3 sequence (DNA): TGTGCCAGCAGCTTTGATAGCTACAATGAGCAGTTCTTC. The full variable domain, completed using reference TRBV7-3 and TRBJ2-1, is GAGVSQTPSNKVTEKGKYVELRCDPISGHTALYWYRQSLGQGPEFLIYFQGTGAADDSGLPNDRFFAVRPEGSVSTLKIQRTERGDSAVYLCASSFDSYNEQFFGPGTRLTVL.

CDR3 amino acids: CASSLVASSTELFF. The CDR3 DNA sequence: TGTGCCAGCAGCTTAGTAGCCAGTAGTACGGAGCTGTTTTTT. This sequence joins TRBV11-3 and TRBJ2-2; D unresolved. With 1 base removed from V and 10 bases from J, the gap between germline ends came to 13 bases. CDR1 SGHNT and CDR2 YENEEA come from the germline V gene. This CDR3 is built from 14 residues.

The rearrangement joins TRBV28 to TRBJ2-2; D perhaps matches TRBD2 (5 bases). Germline V gene lookup returns CDR1 MDHEN and CDR2 SYDVKM. The CDR3 has 15 amino acids. The ends were cut back, 7 bases at V and 0 bases at J, with 12 bases in the middle. Here the CDR3 DNA reads TGTGCCAGCAACATGAGAGGGACGAACACCGGGGAGCTGTTTTTT. Its translation: CASNMRGTNTGELFF.

The CDR3 protein is CASSQAGQMNTEAFF. CDR3 bases: TGTGCCAGCAGCCAAGCGGGACAGATGAACACTGAAGCTTTCTTT. This sequence joins TRBV3-1 (or the pseudogene TRBV3-2) and TRBJ1-1, with TRBD1 matching 7 bases. The junction had 2 bases not matched to a gene; V was cut back by 1 base and J by 0 bases. The CDR3 has 15 residues. Germline loops: CDR1 LGHDT, CDR2 YNNKEL (reference sequence).

The chain combines TRBV28 with TRBJ2-1, with a tentative D call TRBD2 (6 bases). Germline V gene lookup returns CDR1 MDHEN and CDR2 SYDVKM. This CDR3 is built from 17 residues. Trimming pared 6 bases from V and 0 bases from J, leaving 18 bases between. The CDR3 DNA is TGTGCCAGCAGCTCACTCCTAGCGCCTAGCTCCTACAATGAGCAGTTCTTC. As protein: CASSSLLAPSSYNEQFF.

The chain joins TRBV6-5 to TRBJ2-3; tentative D call: TRBD2 (6 bases). Trimming left V 6 bases short and J 3 bases short, with 16 bases between. The CDR3 is made up of 15 amino acids. CDR1 is MNHEY, CDR2 SVGAGI, per germline. The CDR3, as DNA: TGTGCCAGCAGGGACCGGGCCGGGGGAACAGATACGCAGTATTTT. Translating gives CASRDRAGGTDTQYF.